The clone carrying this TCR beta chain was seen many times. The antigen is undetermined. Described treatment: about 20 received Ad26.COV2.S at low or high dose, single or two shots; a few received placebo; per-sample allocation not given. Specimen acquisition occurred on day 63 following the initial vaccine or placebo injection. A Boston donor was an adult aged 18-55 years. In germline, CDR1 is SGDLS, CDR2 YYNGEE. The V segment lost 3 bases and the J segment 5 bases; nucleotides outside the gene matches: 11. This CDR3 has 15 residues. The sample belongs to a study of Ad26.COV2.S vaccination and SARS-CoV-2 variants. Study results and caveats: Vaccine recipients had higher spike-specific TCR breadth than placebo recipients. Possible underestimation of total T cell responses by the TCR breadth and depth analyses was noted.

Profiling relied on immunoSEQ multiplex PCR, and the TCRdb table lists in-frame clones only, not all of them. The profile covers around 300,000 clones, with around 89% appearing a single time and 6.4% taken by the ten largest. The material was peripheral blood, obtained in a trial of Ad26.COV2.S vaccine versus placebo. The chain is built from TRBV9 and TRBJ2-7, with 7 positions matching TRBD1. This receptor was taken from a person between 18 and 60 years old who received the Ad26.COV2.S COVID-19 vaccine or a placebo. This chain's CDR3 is CASSARQGGFDEQYF. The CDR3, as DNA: TGTGCCAGCAGCGCGAGACAGGGTGGCTTCGACGAGCAGTACTTC.